Presented here are 26 T cell receptor beta chains from one specimen sequenced in a study of blood T cells in healthy people across ages. A second PCR, run for about 7 to 11 cycles, used a sample-barcoded 5' primer plus a J-beta primer mix. Each CDR3 protein gets one entry after TCRdb re-called the 5' RACE reads with MiXCR. Of 1.8 million or so distinct CDR3 sequences detected, roughly two fifths appear once; the ten largest clones hold roughly 24%. Sequences were obtained from blood. The receptors were gathered from a human donor in good health.

The V and J genes are TRBV6-5 and TRBJ1-1; D is possibly TRBD1 (5 bases). Germline lookup yields CDR1 MNHEY and CDR2 SVGAGI. This CDR3 is 16 amino acids long. V was trimmed by 5 bases and J by 7 bases, leaving 23 bases between them. The CDR3 bases are TGTGCCAGCAGTATCTCTGGGGCGCCACCTCTTCATGAAGCTTTCTTT. Translated: CASSISGAPPLHEAFF.

The chain carries TRBV4-3 and TRBJ2-1; 13 nucleotides line up with TRBD2. This CDR3 contains 16 residues. J gave up 8 bases and V 0 bases, and 4 bases lay outside the gene matches. The germline gives CDR1 LGHNA, CDR2 YSLEER. In nucleotides, the CDR3 is TGCGCCAGCAGCCAAGATACTAGCGGGGGGGCCGATGAGCAGTTCTTC. It yields the protein CASSQDTSGGADEQFF.

V usage is TRBV12-3 or TRBV12-4 and J usage is TRBJ2-2; D may be TRBD1 (6 bases). The V end lost 11 bases, the J end lost 6 bases, and 16 bases lay between the germline ends. This CDR3 comprises 13 residues. The DNA of the CDR3 is TGTGCCGGACGACTGGGGGCGGCCGGGGAGCTGTTTTTT. It is translated as CAGRLGAAGELFF.

The chain recombines TRBV3-1 with TRBJ2-1, with D uncertain. Trimming removed 5 bases from V and 2 bases from J, with 13 bases in between. Germline CDR1 is LGHDT and CDR2 is YNNKEL (reference sequence). CDR3 size: 15 residues. The CDR3 here is CASSFFPEPYNEQFF. DNA of the CDR3: TGTGCCAGCAGCTTTTTTCCGGAGCCCTACAATGAGCAGTTCTTC.

V usage is TRBV15 and J usage is TRBJ1-1; D is possibly TRBD1 (5 bases). Germline V gene sequence: CDR1 LNHNV, CDR2 YYDKDF (reference sequence). There are 14 residues in the CDR3. The V end was cut by 3 bases, the J end by 6 bases, with 14 bases between. CDR3 DNA: TGTGCCACCAGCAGGCAGGGTTCTGACGCTGAAGCTTTCTTT. Its protein is CATSRQGSDAEAFF.

The chain has TRBV29-1 and TRBJ1-1; D is unresolved. V shed 5 bases and J shed 10 bases, with 29 bases lying between them. This CDR3 contains 16 residues. CDR1 and CDR2 from the germline V gene are SQVTM and ANQGSEA. In nucleotides, the CDR3 is TGCAGCGTTAGGGCTGTGCGCGGTTCCTACCCCGAAGGAGCTTTCTTT. Translation gives CSVRAVRGSYPEGAFF.

This rearrangement joins TRBV5-1 to TRBJ2-1; possibly TRBD2 for D (6 bases). This CDR3 contains 13 residues. Trimming shortened V by 0 bases and J by 10 bases, and 11 bases separated the two germline ends. Germline loops: CDR1 SGHRS, CDR2 YFSETQ. DNA for the CDR3: TGCGCCAGCAGCTTGGGGAGGGGAGAAGAGCAGTTCTTC. This encodes CASSLGRGEEQFF.

This clonotype was detected only a few times. This chain uses TRBV10-3 with TRBJ2-1; TRBD1 is a possible D gene (5 bases). The CDR3 runs to 13 residues. CDR1 and CDR2 (germline): ENHRY, SYGVKD. The germline V and J ends were trimmed by 6 bases and 5 bases, with 11 bases remaining between them. Here the CDR3 DNA reads TGTGCCATCAGAGAAACAGGAGACAATGAGCAGTTCTTC. It specifies CAIRETGDNEQFF.

There are a few counts of this clonotype. V gene TRBV2 combines with J gene TRBJ2-1, with 9 bases fitting TRBD1. The CDR3 runs to 16 residues. Germline V gene lookup returns CDR1 SNHLY and CDR2 FYNNEI. The V and J ends lost 3 bases and 7 bases, in that order; junction bases with no gene match: 10. The CDR3 DNA reads TGTGCCAGCAGTGACTACAGGGGGCTCGGTCTAAATGAGCAGTTCTTC. Amino acids: CASSDYRGLGLNEQFF.

The CDR3 nucleotides are TGTGCCAGCAGCTCGCCTGAAGACAGGGTAGTCTACGAGCAGTACTTC. Encoded protein: CASSSPEDRVVYEQYF. The chain recombines TRBV7-9 with TRBJ2-7, with 7 bases lining up with TRBD1. V shed 4 bases and J 3 bases; nucleotides not matched to a gene: 12. The CDR3 runs 16 residues. Germline CDR1 and CDR2: SEHNR and FQNEAQ (reference sequence).

This clonotype was detected only a few times. The CDR3 is CSARAGTRKETQYF. The CDR3 DNA sequence: TGCAGTGCTAGAGCGGGGACTAGGAAAGAGACCCAGTACTTC. This rearrangement joins TRBV20-1 to TRBJ2-5, with 8 bases identical to TRBD2. The V and J ends lost 1 base and 3 bases, in that order; junction bases with no gene match: 4. Germline V CDR1 and CDR2: DFQATT, SNEGSKA (reference sequence). The CDR3 has 14 amino acids.

This clonotype has only a few counts. This sequence joins TRBV28 and TRBJ1-5; TRBD1 is a possible D gene (5 bases). The CDR3 contains 16 residues. The V end was cut by 3 bases, the J end by 4 bases, with 16 bases between. Per the germline V gene, CDR1 is MDHEN and CDR2 is SYDVKM. CDR3 in amino acids: CASSFPKGRPNQPQHF. The CDR3, as DNA: TGTGCCAGCAGTTTCCCTAAGGGACGGCCTAATCAGCCCCAGCATTTT.

The J gene is TRBJ1-2, the V gene TRBV12-3 or TRBV12-4, with D perhaps matching TRBD1 (6 bases). The CDR3 consists of 16 residues. The ends were cut back, 3 bases at V and 0 bases at J, with 14 bases in the middle. The CDR3 protein is CASSFGETGANYGYTF. The DNA for the CDR3 is TGTGCCAGCAGTTTTGGTGAGACAGGAGCTAACTATGGCTACACCTTC.

This clonotype appeared a few times. The V gene is TRBV6-1, the J gene TRBJ1-2; TRBD1 is a possible D gene (5 bases). Trimming took 7 bases from V and 4 from J, leaving 16 bases between them. This CDR3 contains 14 residues. Germline assignment: CDR1 MNHNS and CDR2 SASEGT. The CDR3 here is CASNFDERGYGYTF. CDR3 in DNA: TGTGCCAGCAATTTCGACGAGAGGGGCTATGGCTACACCTTC.

In its sample, this clonotype was seen a few times. Germline and junction disagree at one end, which may indicate a read error. The chain couples TRBV4-3 to TRBJ2-6; D unresolved. CDR1 and CDR2 (germline): LGHNA, YSLEER. This CDR3 has 14 residues. The CDR3 reads CASSQNPGANVLTF. CDR3 in DNA: TGTGCCAGCAGTCAGAACCCTGGGGCCAACGTCCTGACTTTC.

This rearrangement joins TRBV4-3 to TRBJ2-3; 10 positions agree with TRBD1. This CDR3 has 17 residues. Germline-derived CDR1 and CDR2 are LGHNA and YSLEER. The J segment lost 4 bases and the V segment lost 1 base, leaving 8 bases of the junction unmatched. DNA of the CDR3: TGCGCCAGCAGCCAAGGGCCGGGACAGGGGAACGCAGATACGCAGTATTTT. It encodes CASSQGPGQGNADTQYF.

V is TRBV29-1 and J is TRBJ1-2; 7 bases match TRBD1. Germline values: CDR1 SQVTM, CDR2 ANQGSEA. The CDR3 covers 13 residues. Germline trimming cut 5 bases from V and 5 bases from J; bases unmatched to any gene: 8. The CDR3 here is CSVRPGTEYGYTF. DNA of the CDR3: TGCAGCGTTAGACCCGGGACAGAGTATGGCTACACCTTC.

This sequence joins TRBV21-1 and TRBJ1-2; the DNA was not used to check the table's D call, TRBD1. TRBV21-1 is assigned pseudogene status. This CDR3 region has 19 residues. The chain's CDR3 is CASRGSCNPGQGKNYGYTF. Here the CDR3 DNA reads TGTGCCAGCAGAGGAAGTTGCAACCCCGGACAGGGGAAGAACTATGGCTACACCTTC.

The V call is TRBV20-1, the J call TRBJ1-4; no definite D call. Germline V gives CDR1 DFQATT, CDR2 SNEGSKA (reference sequence). The CDR3 covers 14 residues. The V and J ends lost 3 bases and 12 bases respectively, with 20 bases between them. The CDR3 sequence is CSARGSPQHEELFF. The CDR3 coding sequence is TGCAGTGCTAGGGGCAGCCCTCAACATGAGGAACTGTTTTTT.

This clonotype was detected a few times. The V gene is TRBV7-2, the J gene TRBJ2-3; D is ambiguous. CDR1 is SGHTA and CDR2 is FQGNSA in the germline V gene. The CDR3 sequence is 15 residues long. V was cut by 1 base and J by 3 bases, with 11 bases left in between. As DNA, the CDR3 is TGTGCCAGCAGCTTAGTCGGCAGCCCAACAGATACGCAGTATTTT. Translated, it gives CASSLVGSPTDTQYF.

The V call is TRBV4-1, the J call TRBJ1-5; tentatively, D is TRBD1 (6 bases). CDR1 and CDR2 from the germline V gene are MGHRA and YSYEKL. CDR3 size: 14 residues. The V end was cut by 0 bases, the J end by 8 bases, with 11 bases between. The CDR3 DNA reads TGCGCCAGCAGCCAAGACTCGGGGGGCGAGCCCCAGCATTTT. Translated, it gives CASSQDSGGEPQHF.

This clonotype occurred a few times. V is TRBV28 and J is TRBJ2-6; D unclear. The length of the CDR3 is 15 residues. V lost 3 bases to trimming and J lost 0 bases, with 6 bases between them. CDR1 and CDR2 (germline): MDHEN, SYDVKM. CDR3 sequence reads: CASSFPDSGANVLTF. CDR3 nucleotide sequence: TGTGCCAGCAGTTTCCCGGACTCTGGGGCCAACGTCCTGACTTTC.

The rearrangement joins TRBV6-6 to TRBJ1-1; D might be TRBD1 (6 bases). V shed 2 bases and J shed 1 base, with 11 bases lying between them. Germline values: CDR1 MNHNY, CDR2 SVGAGI (reference sequence). The CDR3 has 15 amino acids. CDR3 sequence reads: CASSYARQANTEAFF. The CDR3 DNA reads as TGTGCCAGCAGTTACGCTAGACAGGCGAACACTGAAGCTTTCTTT.

The chain uses TRBV11-1 and TRBJ2-5, with D possibly being TRBD1 or TRBD2 (5 bases each). Trimming took 5 bases from V and 1 from J, leaving 17 bases between them. Per germline, CDR1 SGHAT and CDR2 FQDESV (reference sequence). This CDR3 is 16 amino acids long. CDR3 nucleotide sequence: TGTGCCAGCAGCCCGATACCTGGGACGTTCCAAGAGACCCAGTACTTC. This codes for CASSPIPGTFQETQYF.

The table lists this clonotype with a few counts. V gene TRBV27 combines with J gene TRBJ2-7; 9 bases match TRBD2. Germline trimming cut 5 bases from V and 0 bases from J; bases unmatched to any gene: 8. CDR1 is MNHEY, CDR2 SMNVEV, per germline (reference sequence). This CDR3 has 16 amino acids. The CDR3 loop is CASSPQRGASSYEQYF. CDR3 sequence (DNA): TGTGCCAGCAGTCCCCAGCGGGGGGCGAGCTCCTACGAGCAGTACTTC.

Only a few counts were recorded for this clonotype. The chain joins TRBV15 to TRBJ1-2; D may be TRBD1 (5 bases). Germline CDR1 reads LNHNV; CDR2 reads YYDKDF (reference sequence). The CDR3 loop spans 15 amino acids. V dropped 0 bases and J dropped 7 bases, with 15 bases sitting between them. The CDR3 protein is CATSRELRTGGGYTF. As DNA, the CDR3 is TGTGCCACCAGCAGAGAGCTGAGGACGGGGGGTGGCTACACCTTC.